This TCR beta chain was retrieved from a study of T cells in Graves' hyperthyroidism and ophthalmopathy. Study-wide background: Prior to any treatment, at the point of initial diagnosis, peripheral blood was collected.

Notes on this clonotype: Its antigen remains unknown.

RNA transcripts gave rise to amplified TCR beta CDR3 regions. The TCR CDR3 was amplified in a first-round RT-PCR using the HTBI primer set. TCRdb independently ran MiXCR on the multiplex PCR reads; one entry per CDR3 protein. The sample carries approximately 720,000 distinct CDR3 sequences, roughly a sixth recorded once. Study-wide results and limits: Progression to ophthalmopathy was predicted a median of roughly seven months early.

Germline values: CDR1 MNHNS, CDR2 SASEGT. The CDR3 loop spans 13 amino acids. J gave up 11 bases and V 6 bases, and 11 bases lay outside the gene matches. Diagnoses were established using clinical symptoms, serum thyroxine and TRAb, thyroid ultrasound and orbital computed tomography. Fresh peripheral blood, 10 ml, was the source of the PBMCs. Sequencing was performed on blood. This chain connects TRBV6-1 to TRBJ1-2, with TRBD1 matching over 8 bases. This sequence was found in a woman aged 45-60 years with Graves' hyperthyroidism that later progressed to Graves' ophthalmopathy. CDR3 protein: CASRVDRESSYTF. CDR3 DNA: TGTGCCAGCAGGGTGGACAGGGAGAGTTCTTACACCTTC.